The clone carrying this TCR beta chain was observed a handful of times. Other DNA sequences within the sample encode an identical CDR3. This record comes from a study of blood T cell repertoires in COVID-19. Study as a whole: The United States, Italy and Spain supplied acute and convalescent COVID-19 samples. PBMCs, B-cell-depleted T cells, or T cells provided the cDNA or gDNA that made up the material.

Per the original data handling: How many nucleated cells were present was estimated from reference gene primer amplification. Assay: immunoSEQ multiplex PCR; the TCRdb copy retains only in-frame clones and omits some. The V and J calls and clone size are taken from that table; D and trimming were inferred from the DNA. The repertoire holds about 160,000 clones, with approximately 80% as singletons. Germline V gene data show CDR1 as KGHSH and CDR2 as LQKENI. The junction had 5 bases not matched to a gene; V was cut back by 3 bases and J by 5 bases. The CDR3 has 14 residues. This TCR was recovered from an elderly woman with acute or convalescent COVID-19. The chain links TRBV18 to TRBJ2-5; 8 nucleotides line up with TRBD1. Sequencing input: peripheral blood. CDR3 bases: TGTGCCAGCTCACCCGACAGGGGAGGCGAGACCCAGTACTTC. Translating it yields CASSPDRGGETQYF.